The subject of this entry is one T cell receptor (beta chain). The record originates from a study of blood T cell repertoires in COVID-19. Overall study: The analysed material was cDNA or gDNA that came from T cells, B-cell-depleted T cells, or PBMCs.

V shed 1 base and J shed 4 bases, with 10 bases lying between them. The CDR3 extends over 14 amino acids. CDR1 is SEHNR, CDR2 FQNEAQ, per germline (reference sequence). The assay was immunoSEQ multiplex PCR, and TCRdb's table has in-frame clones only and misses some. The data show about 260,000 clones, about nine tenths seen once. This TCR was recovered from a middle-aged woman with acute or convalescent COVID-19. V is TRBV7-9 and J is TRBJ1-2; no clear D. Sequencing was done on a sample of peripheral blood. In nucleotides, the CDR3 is TGTGCCAGCAGCTTAGAAGCATCTCTCTATGGCTACACCTTC. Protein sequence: CASSLEASLYGYTF.